This TCR beta chain was recorded in a study of metastatic and nonmetastatic thyroid tumors. Looking at the study overall: Samples came from malignant and benign thyroid patients, and repertoires were compared across blood and tumor or nodule tissue. Study-level findings and limits: In both blood and tumor samples, TCR beta diversity was reported significantly higher for malignant than benign nodules.

Per the study methods: The authors used CDR3 differences across clinicopathological groups to build a distant-metastasis classifier for papillary thyroid cancer. MiXCR reprocessed the PCR reads for TCRdb. The authors' filters were not applied to this entry. The table lists roughly 14,000 clones, 31% of them singletons. This clone appeared many times. Antigen: not known. This clone may be a read error of a much larger clone one base away. The same CDR3 arises from other DNA sequences in this sample as well. Each patient went into thyroid surgery without having received any treatment. Material for sequencing was blood. This TCR derives from a female donor with papillary thyroid cancer or a benign thyroid nodule (not recorded which). Some clones in this sample may be carry-over from other donors' samples.

CDR3 in DNA: TGTGCCAGCAGCTTAGGTAGCTCCGGAAACACCATATATTTT. Its protein product is CASSLGSSGNTIYF. This chain joins TRBV11-2 and TRBJ1-3; D unclear. CDR1 and CDR2 from the germline V gene are SGHAT and FQNNGV. The germline V and J ends were trimmed by 1 base and 4 bases, with 8 bases remaining between them. CDR3 size: 14 residues.